Below, one T cell receptor beta chain is given with its context. Its antigen is currently unknown. CDR3 size: 14 residues. Germline V gene sequence: CDR1 SQVTM, CDR2 ANQGSEA. V lost 4 bases and J lost 7; bases outside the gene matches: 7. Construction of the TCRbeta library involved unique molecular identifiers. One entry per CDR3 protein, called by TCRdb with MiXCR from the PCR reads. Of around 450,000 distinct CDR3 sequences listed, about 10% are singletons. This sample stems from a study of T-cell reconstitution after alpha-beta-depleted transplantation in children. Study-wide results and limits: T-cell counts and diversity at one year post-transplant came mainly from newly produced T cells. Reportedly, only several hundred clones from non-depleted graft cells drove alpha-beta T-cell counts at about two months. Surviving recipient T cells and thymic progenitors produced the high day-60 TCRbeta diversity seen in some patients.

The clonotype comes from a child younger than 10 with inherited bone marrow failure, due to receive a stem cell transplant. The chain joins TRBV29-1 to TRBJ1-4, with 9 bases matching TRBD1. Sequencing used PBMCs, obtained before TCRalphabeta/CD19-depleted stem cell transplant. CDR3 loop: CSVGGGQGSEKLFF. The CDR3 coding sequence is TGCAGCGTTGGAGGGGGACAGGGTAGTGAAAAACTGTTTTTT.